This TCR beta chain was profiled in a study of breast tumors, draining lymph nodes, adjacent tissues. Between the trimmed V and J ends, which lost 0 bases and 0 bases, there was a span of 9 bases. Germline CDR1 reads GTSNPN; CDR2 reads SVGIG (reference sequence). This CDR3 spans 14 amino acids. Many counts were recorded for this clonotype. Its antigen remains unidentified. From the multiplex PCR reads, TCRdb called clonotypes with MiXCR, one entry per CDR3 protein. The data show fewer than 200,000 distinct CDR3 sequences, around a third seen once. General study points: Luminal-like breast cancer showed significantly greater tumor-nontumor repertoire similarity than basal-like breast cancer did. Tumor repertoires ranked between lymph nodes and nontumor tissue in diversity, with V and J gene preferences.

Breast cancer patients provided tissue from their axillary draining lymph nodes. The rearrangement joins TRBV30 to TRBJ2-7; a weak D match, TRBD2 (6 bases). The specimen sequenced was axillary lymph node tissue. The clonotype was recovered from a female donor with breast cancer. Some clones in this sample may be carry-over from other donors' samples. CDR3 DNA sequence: TGTGCCTGGAGTGTATCGGGAGCCTCCTACGAGCAGTACTTC. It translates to CAWSVSGASYEQYF.